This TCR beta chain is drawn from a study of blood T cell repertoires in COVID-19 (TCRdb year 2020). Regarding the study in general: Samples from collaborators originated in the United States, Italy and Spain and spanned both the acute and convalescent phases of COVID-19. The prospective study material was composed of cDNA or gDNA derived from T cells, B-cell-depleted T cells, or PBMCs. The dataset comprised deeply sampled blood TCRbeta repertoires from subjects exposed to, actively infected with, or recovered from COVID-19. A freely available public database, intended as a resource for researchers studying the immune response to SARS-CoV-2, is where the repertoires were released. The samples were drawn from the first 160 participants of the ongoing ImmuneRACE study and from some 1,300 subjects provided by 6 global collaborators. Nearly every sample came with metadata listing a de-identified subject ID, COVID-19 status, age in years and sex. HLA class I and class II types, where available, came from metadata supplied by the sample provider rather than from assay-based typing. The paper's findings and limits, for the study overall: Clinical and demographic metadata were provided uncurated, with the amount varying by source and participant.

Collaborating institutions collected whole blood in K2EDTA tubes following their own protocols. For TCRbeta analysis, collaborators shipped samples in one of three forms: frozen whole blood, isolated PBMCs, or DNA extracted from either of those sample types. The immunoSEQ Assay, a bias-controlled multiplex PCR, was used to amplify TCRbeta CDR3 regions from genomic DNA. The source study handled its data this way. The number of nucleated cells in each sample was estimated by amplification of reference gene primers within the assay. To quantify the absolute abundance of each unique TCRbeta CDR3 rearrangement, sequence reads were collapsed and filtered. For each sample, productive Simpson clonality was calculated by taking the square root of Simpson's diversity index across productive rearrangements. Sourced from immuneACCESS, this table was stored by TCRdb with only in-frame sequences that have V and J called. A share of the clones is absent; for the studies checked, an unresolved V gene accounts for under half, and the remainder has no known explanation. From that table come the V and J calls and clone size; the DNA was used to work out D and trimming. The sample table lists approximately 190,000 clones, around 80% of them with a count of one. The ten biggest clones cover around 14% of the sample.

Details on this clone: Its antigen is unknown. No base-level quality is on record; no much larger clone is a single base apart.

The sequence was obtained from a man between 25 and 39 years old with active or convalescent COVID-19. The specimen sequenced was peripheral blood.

The nucleotide sequence is TGTGCCAGCAGCGAGGGGCTGGGAAGCAATCAGCCCCAGCATTTT. Translated, this gives CASSEGLGSNQPQHF. The chain is made from TRBV9 and TRBJ1-5; possibly the D gene is TRBD1, per 5 matching bases. Via the germline V gene, CDR1 is SGDLS and CDR2 YYNGEE. The CDR3 holds 15 amino acids from the cysteine to the phenylalanine. The kept DNA is CDR3 alone, 45 bases in frame from the first base. Trimming removed 3 bases from V and 1 base from J, leaving 11 bases between the germline ends.